The present entry profiles one T cell receptor beta chain with its context. Its antigen is undetermined. The source of the sample is a study of T cell responses to AZD1222 COVID-19 vaccine. General observations from the study: Mapped onto spike, vaccine-associated CD4 TCRs spanned it and were dominant at 160-218 and 743-854.

Assay: immunoSEQ multiplex PCR; the TCRdb copy retains only in-frame clones and omits some. The table lists tens of thousands of clones, around 82% of them singletons. Looked up from germline, CDR1 is SGHDT and CDR2 is YYEEEE. CDR3 length: 17 residues. V shed 4 bases and J 4 bases; nucleotides not matched to a gene: 13. The chain uses TRBV5-6 and TRBJ2-3; 9 positions agree with TRBD2. This TCR derives from an adult who received the AZD1222 COVID-19 vaccine. The material sequenced was peripheral blood, taken 28 days after the second AZD1222 dose. The CDR3 DNA reads TGTGCCAGCAGCCCTATTGTGGGCGGGAGGGGCGCAGATACGCAGTATTTT. Translating it yields CASSPIVGGRGADTQYF. Full variable domain (rest looked up from reference TRBV5-6 and TRBJ2-3): DAGVTQSPTHLIKTRGQQVTLRCSPKSGHDTVSWYQQALGQGPQFIFQYYEEEERQRGNFPDRFSGHQFPNYSSELNVNALLLGDSALYLCASSPIVGGRGADTQYFGPGTRLTVL.